This T cell receptor (beta chain) appears in the sequencing data of a study of T-cell reconstitution after alpha-beta-depleted transplantation in children listed by TCRdb under 2016. With respect to the entire study: Using TCR repertoire profiling, the study quantitatively followed how T-cell immune reconstitution unfolded in children after TCRalphabeta/CD19-depleted allogeneic hematopoietic cell transplantation.

The paper as a whole reports these results and caveats: Over subsequent months, a decline in hyperexpanded clone frequencies was noted, and after one year, T-cell counts and TCRbeta diversity were mostly ascribed to newly produced T cells. In some patients, the high TCRbeta diversity seen at day 60 was put down to recipient T cells and intrathymic progenitors that had survived conditioning. The apparently early recovery of alphabetaT-cell counts about two months after transplant reportedly depended on only several hundred rapidly expanded clones that came from non-depleted graft cells.

Details on this clonotype: The specificity of this receptor is unknown. Per-base qualities were not stored, and no clone one base away is much larger.

Read against the paper, the sample's treatment or condition label means: allogeneic hematopoietic cell transplantation with graft depleted of TCRalphabeta T cells and CD19 B cells. The transplant recipients were children given TCRalphabeta/CD19-depleted allogeneic hematopoietic cell grafts. The trim is 4 bases for V and 9 bases for J, with a gap of 13 bases between the germline ends. From the cysteine up to the phenylalanine, the CDR3 has a length of 14 residues. The CDR3 DNA has 42 bases and is translated from base 1. CDR1 and CDR2 are read off the germline V gene as SGHTA and FQGTGA. Receptor amplification or capture employed PCR. Sequencing instrument: Illumina HiSeq 2500. To normalize quantification of the TCRbeta repertoire, the TCR libraries were built with molecular barcoding that relied on unique molecular identifiers. TCRdb took the public reads, trimmed them with fastp at Q25, ran MiXCR for clone calling and kept in-frame beta chains. Here each entry gathers all rows of one CDR3 protein and keeps the most common genes and DNA. The sample has approximately 290,000 distinct CDR3 sequences on record, around 10% of them singletons. The top ten clones comprise roughly a quarter of the sample.

Source: peripheral blood, taken 180 days after TCRalphabeta/CD19-depleted stem cell transplant. The chain joins TRBV7-3 to TRBJ1-6; tentative D gene TRBD1, with 6 bases matching. The sequence was collected from a male patient under 10 years old who had a stem cell transplant for chronic granulomatous disease, so the T cells may come from the graft donor. The DNA reads TGTGCCAGCAGCTCAACAGGGTCGAGTTCACCCCTCCACTTT. Its translation is CASSSTGSSSPLHF.